Here is one TCR beta chain with its context. The entry originates in a study of control samples from healthy donors and cancer patients. CDR1 and CDR2 from the germline V gene are MNHEY and SVGAGI. Trimming stripped 4 bases from V and 3 bases from J, with 10 bases between. The CDR3 has 14 residues. Profiling relied on immunoSEQ multiplex PCR, and the TCRdb table lists in-frame clones only, not all of them. The sample yields roughly 130,000 clones, 80% to 95% seen once. The V call is TRBV6-5, the J call TRBJ1-5, with D maybe TRBD1 (6 bases). The sequencing sample was made of blood. This clonotype was obtained from a man younger than 35 in good health. The DNA for the CDR3 is TGTGCCAGCAGTTTCGGACAGTTCAATCAGCCCCAGCATTTT. It encodes CASSFGQFNQPQHF.